This T cell receptor (beta chain) was obtained from a study of T-cell memory formation after mild COVID-19. Study-level information: Clustering of TCRs was largely donor specific. Whole-study findings and limits: Some clones that responded were present in memory (sampled pre-infection), which suggests cross-reactive memory joined.

Each CDR3 protein gets one entry after TCRdb re-called the 5' RACE reads with MiXCR. The profile shows about half a million distinct CDR3 sequences, approximately 18% of them singletons. Many counts were recorded for this clonotype. Its specificity is unknown. This CDR3 spans 19 amino acids. The V gene's germline CDR1 is SGHRS and CDR2 YFSETQ. After removal of 4 bases from V and 3 bases from J, the junction contained 13 bases not matched to a gene. The chain employs TRBV5-1 and TRBJ2-3; 14 bases line up with TRBD2. The receptor comes from an adult woman who had mild COVID-19 (a few samples of this study predate the infection). Cell type and time point are not known. The sample was PBMCs or a T cell subset sorted from them (not recorded which). CDR3 sequence: CASSGGLAGGMAGTDTQYF. The CDR3 nucleotides are TGCGCCAGCAGCGGCGGACTAGCGGGAGGAATGGCGGGGACAGATACGCAGTATTTT.